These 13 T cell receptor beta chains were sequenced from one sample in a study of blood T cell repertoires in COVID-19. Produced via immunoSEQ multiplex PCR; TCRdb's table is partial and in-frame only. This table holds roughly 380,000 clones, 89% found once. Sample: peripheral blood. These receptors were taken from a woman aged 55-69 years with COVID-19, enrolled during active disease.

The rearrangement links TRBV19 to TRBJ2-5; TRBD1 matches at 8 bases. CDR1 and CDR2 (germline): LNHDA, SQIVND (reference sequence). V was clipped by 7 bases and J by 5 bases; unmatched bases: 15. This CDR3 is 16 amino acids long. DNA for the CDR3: TGTGCCAGTACCCAAACCGGGACAGGTGGTTGGGAGACCCAGTACTTC. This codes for CASTQTGTGGWETQYF.

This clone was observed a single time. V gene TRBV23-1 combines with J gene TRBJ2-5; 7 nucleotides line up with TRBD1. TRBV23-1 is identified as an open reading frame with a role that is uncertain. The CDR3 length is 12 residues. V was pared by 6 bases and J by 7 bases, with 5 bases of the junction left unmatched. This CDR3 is CASRGTAATQYF. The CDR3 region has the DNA TGCGCCAGCAGGGGGACAGCGGCGACCCAGTACTTC.

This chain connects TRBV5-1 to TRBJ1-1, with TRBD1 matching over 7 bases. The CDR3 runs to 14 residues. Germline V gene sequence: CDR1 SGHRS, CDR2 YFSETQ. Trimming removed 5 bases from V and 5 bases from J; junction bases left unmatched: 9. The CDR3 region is CASSLQGGRTEAFF. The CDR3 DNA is TGCGCCAGCAGTCTCCAGGGGGGTAGGACTGAAGCTTTCTTT.

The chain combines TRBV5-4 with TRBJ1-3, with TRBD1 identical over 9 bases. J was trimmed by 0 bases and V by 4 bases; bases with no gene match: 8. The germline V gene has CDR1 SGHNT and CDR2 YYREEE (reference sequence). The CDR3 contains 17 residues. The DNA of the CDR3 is TGTGCCAGCAGCCCGGGACAGGGAAGAGACTCTGGAAACACCATATATTTT. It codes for CASSPGQGRDSGNTIYF.

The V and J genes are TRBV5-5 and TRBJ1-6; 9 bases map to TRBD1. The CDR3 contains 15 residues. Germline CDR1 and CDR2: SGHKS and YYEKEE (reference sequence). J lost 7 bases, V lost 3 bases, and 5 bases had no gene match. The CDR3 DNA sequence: TGTGCCAGCAGCTCGGTAACAGGGGGCAATTCACCCCTCCACTTT. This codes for CASSSVTGGNSPLHF. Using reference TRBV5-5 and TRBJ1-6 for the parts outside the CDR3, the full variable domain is DAGVTQSPTHLIKTRGQQVTLRCSPISGHKSVSWYQQVLGQGPQFIFQYYEKEERGRGNFPDRFSARQFPNYSSELNVNALLLGDSALYLCASSSVTGGNSPLHFGNGTRLTVT.

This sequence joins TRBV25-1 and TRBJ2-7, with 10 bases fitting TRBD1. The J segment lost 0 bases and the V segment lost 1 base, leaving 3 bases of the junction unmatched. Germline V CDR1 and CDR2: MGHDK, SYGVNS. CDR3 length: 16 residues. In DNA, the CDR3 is TGTGCCAGCAGTGAATCCGGGACAGGGGTCTCCTACGAGCAGTACTTC. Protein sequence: CASSESGTGVSYEQYF.

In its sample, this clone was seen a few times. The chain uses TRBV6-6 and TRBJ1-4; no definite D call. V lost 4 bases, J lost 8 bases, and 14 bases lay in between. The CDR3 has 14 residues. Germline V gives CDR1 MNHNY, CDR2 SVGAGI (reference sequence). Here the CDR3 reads CASSLVSFGEKLFF. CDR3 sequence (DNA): TGTGCCAGCAGTTTAGTCTCCTTCGGGGAAAAACTGTTTTTT.

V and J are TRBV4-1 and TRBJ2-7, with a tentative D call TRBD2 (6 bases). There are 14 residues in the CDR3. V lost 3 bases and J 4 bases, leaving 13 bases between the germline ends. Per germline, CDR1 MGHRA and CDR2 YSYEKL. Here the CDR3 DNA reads TGCGCCAGCAGCCAGGGGGGTGCCCAATACGAGCAGTACTTC. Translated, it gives CASSQGGAQYEQYF.

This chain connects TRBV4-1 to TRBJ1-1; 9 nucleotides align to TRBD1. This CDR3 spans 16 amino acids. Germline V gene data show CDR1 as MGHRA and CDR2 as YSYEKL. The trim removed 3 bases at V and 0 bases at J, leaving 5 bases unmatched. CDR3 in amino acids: CASSQVTGGVNTEAFF. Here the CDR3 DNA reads TGCGCCAGCAGCCAGGTGACAGGGGGGGTGAACACTGAAGCTTTCTTT.

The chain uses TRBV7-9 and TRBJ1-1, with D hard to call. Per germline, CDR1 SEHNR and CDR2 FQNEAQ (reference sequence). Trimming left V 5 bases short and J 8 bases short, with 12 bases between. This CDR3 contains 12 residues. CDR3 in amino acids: CASSRGPPEAFF. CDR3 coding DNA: TGTGCCAGCAGCCGAGGGCCCCCCGAAGCTTTCTTT.

The CDR3 bases are TGTGCCAGTAGTATGACGGGGAACACTGAAGCTTTCTTT. Its translation: CASSMTGNTEAFF. The rearrangement joins TRBV19 to TRBJ1-1; D gene ambiguous. In germline, CDR1 is LNHDA, CDR2 SQIVND (reference sequence). This CDR3 comprises 13 residues. V was shortened by 3 bases and J by 1 base, with 6 bases between the two germline ends.

The CDR3 reads CASSPPSQTGGYTF. The CDR3 coding sequence is TGTGCCAGCTCACCACCGAGTCAGACTGGTGGCTACACCTTC. The genes are TRBV18 and TRBJ1-2, with unresolved D. The CDR3 extends over 14 amino acids. The V gene's germline CDR1 is KGHSH and CDR2 LQKENI. Trimming removed 0 bases at V and 7 bases at J, with 12 bases between. Filled out from reference TRBV18 and TRBJ1-2, the complete variable domain reads NAGVMQNPRHLVRRRGQEARLRCSPMKGHSHVYWYRQLPEEGLKFMVYLQKENIIDESGMPKERFSAEFPKEGPSILRIQQVVRGDSAAYFCASSPPSQTGGYTFGSGTRLTVV.

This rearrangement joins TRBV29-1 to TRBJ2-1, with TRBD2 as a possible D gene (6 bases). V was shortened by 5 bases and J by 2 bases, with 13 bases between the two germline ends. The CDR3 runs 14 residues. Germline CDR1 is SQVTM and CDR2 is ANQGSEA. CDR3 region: CSVRRGPTYNEQFF. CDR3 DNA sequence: TGCAGCGTTCGGCGGGGTCCTACCTACAATGAGCAGTTCTTC.